Listed below are T cell receptor beta chains from one sample, sequenced in a study of cytomegalovirus exposure and HLA in healthy donors. This table comes from immunoSEQ multiplex PCR, and its TCRdb copy is limited to in-frame clones, with some not included. Here the sample spans about 63,000 clones, 80% to 90% being singletons. The sequenced sample was PBMCs. Receptors were obtained from a woman in her 30s in good health and CMV-seropositive. CDR3s include the opening cysteine and the closing phenylalanine or tryptophan. A D gene is named only where the DNA matches it firmly. A clone size is listed for some rows: how often the clone was seen (once, few, many), or a class if it is expanded.

clone size: NA
D gene: NA
V gene: TRBV10-3
J gene: TRBJ2-5
CDR3 DNA: TGTGCCATCAGTGATCCTAGAGGGAGTGGGGAGACCCAGTACTTC
CDR3 protein: CAISDPRGSGETQYF

clone size: NA
D gene: NA
V gene: TRBV7-9
J gene: TRBJ2-7
CDR3 DNA: TGTGCCAGCAGCTTAGCGGCGGGGTTTTTCTCCTACGAGCAGTACTTC
CDR3 protein: CASSLAAGFFSYEQYF

clone size: NA
D gene: NA
V gene: TRBV5-8
J gene: TRBJ2-3
CDR3 DNA: TGTGCCAGCAGCTTGTATTTTCGGTTGCGGATACGCACAGATACGCAGTATTTT
CDR3 protein: CASSLYFRLRIRTDTQYF

clone size: NA
D gene: TRBD1
V gene: TRBV6-5
J gene: TRBJ1-1
CDR3 DNA: TGTGCCAGCAGTCTCCTTGACAGGGGTACTGAAGCTTTCTTT
CDR3 protein: CASSLLDRGTEAFF

clone size: NA
D gene: NA
V gene: TRBV18
J gene: TRBJ1-5
CDR3 DNA: TGTGCCAGCTCACCGGAGCCGCGGGGGGGGCTTCGCAATCAGCCCCAGCATTTT
CDR3 protein: CASSPEPRGGLRNQPQHF

clone size: NA
D gene: TRBD1
V gene: TRBV7-8
J gene: TRBJ1-2
CDR3 DNA: TGTGCCAGCAGCTTAGTGGGGACAGGGACCAGCTATGGCTACACCTTC
CDR3 protein: CASSLVGTGTSYGYTF

clone size: NA
D gene: NA
V gene: TRBV15
J gene: TRBJ1-2
CDR3 DNA: TGTGCCACCAGCGTTCTTCCGTTTAACTATGGCTACACCTTC
CDR3 protein: CATSVLPFNYGYTF

clone size: NA
D gene: TRBD2
V gene: TRBV5-1
J gene: TRBJ2-1
CDR3 DNA: TGCGCCAGCAGCTTCTTCACTAGCGGGAGTAATGAGCAGTTCTTC
CDR3 protein: CASSFFTSGSNEQFF

clone size: NA
D gene: NA
V gene: TRBV29-1
J gene: TRBJ1-1
CDR3 DNA: TGCAGCGTAGCAGGTACAAGAGCGGGGCTGAGCACTGAAGCTTTCTTT
CDR3 protein: CSVAGTRAGLSTEAFF

clone size: NA
D gene: TRBD1
V gene: TRBV15
J gene: TRBJ1-5
CDR3 DNA: TGTGCCACCAGCAGAGACAGGGGGCTTTTGATCCAGCCCCAGCATTTT
CDR3 protein: CATSRDRGLLIQPQHF

clone size: once
D gene: TRBD1
V gene: TRBV5-1
J gene: TRBJ1-2
CDR3 DNA: TGCGCCAGCAGGCCGGCCGGGACAGCAACCAACTATGGCTACACCTTC
CDR3 protein: CASRPAGTATNYGYTF